This is a list of T cell receptor beta chains from one sample in a study of blood T cell repertoires in COVID-19. Assay: immunoSEQ multiplex PCR; the TCRdb copy retains only in-frame clones and omits some. The sample has about 230,000 clones; under 90% are singletons. The material sequenced was peripheral blood. These receptors were obtained from a man in his forties or fifties with COVID-19, enrolled during active disease. Each CDR3 is given with its conserved first and last residue. Each record gives: D gene, J gene, V gene, clone size, CDR3 DNA, CDR3 protein. A D gene is named only where the DNA matches it firmly. A clone size is listed for some rows: how often the clone was seen (once, few, many), or a class if it is expanded.

>TRBD1|TRBJ1-2|TRBV6-5|NA
TGTGCCAGCGGGGGACAGGGTTATGGCTACACCTTC
CASGGQGYGYTF
>NA|TRBJ2-3|TRBV10-3|NA
TGTGCCATCAGTGATGGCGGTAGCACAGATACGCAGTATTTT
CAISDGGSTDTQYF
>NA|TRBJ2-3|TRBV29-1|NA
TGCAGCGTTGCAAGGGGCCCAGATACGCAGTATTTT
CSVARGPDTQYF
>TRBD2|TRBJ2-1|TRBV6-5|NA
TGTGCCAGCCGGAGCGGGAATCACAATGAGCAGTTCTTC
CASRSGNHNEQFF
>NA|TRBJ2-7|TRBV6-5|NA
TGTGCCAGCAGTTACTCGGTGGCAGGCCACGAGCAGTACTTC
CASSYSVAGHEQYF
>NA|TRBJ1-2|TRBV3-1/TRBV3-2|NA
TGTGCCAGCAGCCAGATGGGACACCGCCCTGGCTACACCTTC
CASSQMGHRPGYTF
>NA|TRBJ1-5|TRBV5-1|NA
TGCGCCAGCAGCTTGACAGCCAACGGCCAGCCCCAGCATTTT
CASSLTANGQPQHF
>NA|TRBJ1-4|TRBV2|NA
TGTGCCAGCACCTTCGGGAGGGTAGGAGAAAAACTGTTTTTT
CASTFGRVGEKLFF
>TRBD1|TRBJ1-5|TRBV5-5|NA
TGTGCCAGCAGCCCTGGGGTGGACAGGGTGGGTCAGCCCCAGCATTTT
CASSPGVDRVGQPQHF
>NA|TRBJ1-3|TRBV29-1|NA
TGCAGCGTTCAGGGCTCTGGAAACACCATATATTTT
CSVQGSGNTIYF
>NA|TRBJ2-7|TRBV18|NA
TGTGCCAGCTCACCACTCCAGGGTACCTACGAGCAGTACTTC
CASSPLQGTYEQYF
>TRBD1|TRBJ1-2|TRBV6-4|NA
TGTGCCAGCAGATACGAGGGACAGGGGAACTATGGCTACACCTTC
CASRYEGQGNYGYTF
>NA|TRBJ2-7|TRBV2|few
TGTGCCAGCACGGGACGGGGACACTACGAGCAGTACTTC
CASTGRGHYEQYF
>NA|TRBJ2-5|TRBV6-5|NA
TGTGCCACCCGAGGGGGGGGGCGTCAAGAGACCCAGTACTTC
CATRGGGRQETQYF
>NA|TRBJ2-1|TRBV19|NA
TGTGCCAGTAGTATAGAAAGGGCTAGCGTTGGCTCCTACAATGAGCAGTTCTTC
CASSIERASVGSYNEQFF
>NA|TRBJ2-7|TRBV7-2|NA
TGTGCCAGCAGCTTAATCTCCGCAGGGGACGAGCAGTACTTC
CASSLISAGDEQYF
>NA|TRBJ2-7|TRBV7-2|NA
TGTGCCAGCAGCTTAAGGCACCCAGGGGCTTACGAGCAGTACTTC
CASSLRHPGAYEQYF
>TRBD1|TRBJ2-5|TRBV7-8|once
TGTGCCAGCAGCCGGTGGACAGGACAAGAGACCCAGTACTTC
CASSRWTGQETQYF
>TRBD2|TRBJ2-1|TRBV11-2|NA
TGTGCCAGCAGCCTCGGGACTAGCGGGAGTTCCCTAACGAATGAGCAGTTCTTC
CASSLGTSGSSLTNEQFF
>TRBD1|TRBJ2-2|TRBV9|NA
TGTGCCAGCAGCGAACGGACAGGGAACACCGGGGAGCTGTTTTTT
CASSERTGNTGELFF
>TRBD1|TRBJ2-4|TRBV28|NA
TGTGCCAGCAGTTTATCGGTCGACAGGGCGTTAGCCAAAAACATTCAGTACTTC
CASSLSVDRALAKNIQYF
>NA|TRBJ2-3|TRBV7-3|NA
TGTGCCAGCAGCTTAGTTGCGCTTGAAGATACGCAGTATTTT
CASSLVALEDTQYF
>NA|TRBJ1-2|TRBV6-6|once
TGTGCCAGCAGTCGCTCCCCTGGGCCCCTCGTAAGCTATGGCTACACCTTC
CASSRSPGPLVSYGYTF
>TRBD1|TRBJ1-5|TRBV6-2/TRBV6-3|NA
TGTGCCAGCAGTCTTCCTCGACAGGGTAGAGATCAGCCCCAGCATTTT
CASSLPRQGRDQPQHF
>TRBD2|TRBJ2-7|TRBV27|NA
TGTGCCAGCAGCCACGGACTAGCCAACTACGAGCAGTACTTC
CASSHGLANYEQYF
>NA|TRBJ1-2|TRBV5-4|NA
TGTGCCAGCAGCGAAAGCGGGGTTGGCTATGGCTACACCTTC
CASSESGVGYGYTF
>NA|TRBJ2-3|TRBV5-5|NA
TGTGCCAGCAGCCCCCGTTGGGCGGGGGCAACAGATACGCAGTATTTT
CASSPRWAGATDTQYF
>TRBD2|TRBJ2-5|TRBV2|NA
TGTGCCAGCAGTCCCGGGACTAGCGGGAGGAGGGTAGAGACCCAGTACTTC
CASSPGTSGRRVETQYF
>NA|TRBJ1-1|TRBV5-5|NA
TGTGCCAGCAGCCCCGAGGTGTTGAACACTGAAGCTTTCTTT
CASSPEVLNTEAFF
>NA|TRBJ1-2|TRBV19|NA
TGTGCCAGTAGTACCACGGACAGCCTCGAGGGCTACACCTTC
CASSTTDSLEGYTF
>TRBD1|TRBJ1-6|TRBV3-1/TRBV3-2|NA
TGTGCCAGCAGCGCCCGGGACAGGGGGAATTCACCCCTCCACTTT
CASSARDRGNSPLHF
>NA|TRBJ2-2|TRBV6-2/TRBV6-3|NA
TGTGCCAGCAGCCGATCGGCCCGGGTCAACACCGGGGAGCTGTTTTTT
CASSRSARVNTGELFF